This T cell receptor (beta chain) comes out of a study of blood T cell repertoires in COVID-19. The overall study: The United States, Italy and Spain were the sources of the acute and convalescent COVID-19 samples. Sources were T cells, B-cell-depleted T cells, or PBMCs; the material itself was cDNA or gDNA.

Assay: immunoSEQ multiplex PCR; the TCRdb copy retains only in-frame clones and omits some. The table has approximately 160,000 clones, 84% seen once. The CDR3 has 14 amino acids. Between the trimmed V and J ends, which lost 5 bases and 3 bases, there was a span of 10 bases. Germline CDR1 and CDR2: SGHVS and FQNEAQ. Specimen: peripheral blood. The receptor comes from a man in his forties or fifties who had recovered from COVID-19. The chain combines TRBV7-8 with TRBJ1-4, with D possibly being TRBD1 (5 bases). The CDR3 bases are TGTGCCAGCAGCCCAGGGATCGCTAATGAAAAACTGTTTTTT. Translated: CASSPGIANEKLFF.